This is a list of T cell receptor beta chains from one sample in a study of blood T cell repertoires in COVID-19. Assay: immunoSEQ multiplex PCR; the TCRdb copy retains only in-frame clones and omits some. This table has about 120,000 clones, around 83% appearing once. The sequencing input was PBMCs or T cells enriched from blood (not recorded which). These receptor sequences come from a woman in her thirties who had recovered from COVID-19. Both conserved end residues are part of each CDR3. The D gene is left open where the match is weak. Size is omitted from some rows. Given values are once, few, many or a class for expanded clones.

J gene: TRBJ1-1; V gene: TRBV30; D gene: TRBD1; clone size: -; CDR3 protein: CAWDRQGLNTEAFF; CDR3 DNA: TGTGCCTGGGACAGACAGGGTTTGAACACTGAAGCTTTCTTT
J gene: TRBJ2-3; V gene: TRBV5-1; D gene: TRBD1; clone size: -; CDR3 protein: CASSLMDRASTDTQYF; CDR3 DNA: TGCGCCAGCAGCCTAATGGACAGGGCTAGCACAGATACGCAGTATTTT
J gene: TRBJ2-2; V gene: TRBV28; D gene: -; clone size: -; CDR3 protein: CASTVRGNGELFF; CDR3 DNA: TGTGCCAGCACGGTCCGGGGGAATGGGGAGCTGTTTTTT
J gene: TRBJ2-2; V gene: TRBV24-1; D gene: -; clone size: once; CDR3 protein: CATKQGATGELFF; CDR3 DNA: TGTGCCACCAAACAGGGCGCCACCGGGGAGCTGTTTTTT
J gene: TRBJ2-7; V gene: TRBV6-6; D gene: TRBD1; clone size: -; CDR3 protein: CASSYSYRGIFYEQYF; CDR3 DNA: TGTGCCAGCAGTTACTCGTACAGGGGTATTTTCTACGAGCAGTACTTC
J gene: TRBJ2-5; V gene: TRBV28; D gene: TRBD2; clone size: -; CDR3 protein: CASSPTRLASRRSETQYF; CDR3 DNA: TGTGCCAGCAGTCCGACCCGACTAGCGAGTAGACGTTCGGAGACCCAGTACTTC
J gene: TRBJ2-1; V gene: TRBV30; D gene: -; clone size: few; CDR3 protein: CAWSRGSNYNEQFF; CDR3 DNA: TGTGCCTGGAGTAGAGGGTCAAACTACAATGAGCAGTTCTTC
J gene: TRBJ2-3; V gene: TRBV5-6; D gene: -; clone size: once; CDR3 protein: CASSLDSDTQYF; CDR3 DNA: TGTGCCAGCAGCCTGGACTCGGATACGCAGTATTTT
J gene: TRBJ1-2; V gene: TRBV7-6; D gene: TRBD1; clone size: -; CDR3 protein: CASSLGTPGQGGYGYTF; CDR3 DNA: TGTGCCAGCAGCTTAGGCACTCCGGGACAGGGTGGCTATGGCTACACCTTC
J gene: TRBJ1-5; V gene: TRBV20-1; D gene: -; clone size: -; CDR3 protein: CSASSTGSEQPQHF; CDR3 DNA: TGCAGTGCTAGTTCCACAGGGAGTGAGCAGCCCCAGCATTTT
J gene: TRBJ1-4; V gene: TRBV20-1; D gene: -; clone size: few; CDR3 protein: CSASQGWGEKLFF; CDR3 DNA: TGCAGTGCTAGTCAGGGGTGGGGTGAAAAACTGTTTTTT
J gene: TRBJ2-1; V gene: TRBV9; D gene: TRBD2; clone size: -; CDR3 protein: CASSVEGSGIYNEQFF; CDR3 DNA: TGTGCCAGCAGCGTAGAGGGTAGCGGGATCTACAATGAGCAGTTCTTC
J gene: TRBJ1-3; V gene: TRBV5-1; D gene: -; clone size: -; CDR3 protein: CASSLSGENGNTIYF; CDR3 DNA: TGCGCCAGCAGCTTGTCGGGGGAAAATGGAAACACCATATATTTT
J gene: TRBJ2-6; V gene: TRBV4-3; D gene: -; clone size: -; CDR3 protein: CASSQDDRGGAGANVLTF; CDR3 DNA: TGCGCCAGCAGCCAAGACGACCGTGGAGGGGCTGGGGCCAACGTCCTGACTTTC
J gene: TRBJ2-7; V gene: TRBV4-1; D gene: TRBD1; clone size: -; CDR3 protein: CASSPLDRGSYEQYF; CDR3 DNA: TGCGCCAGCAGCCCCCTCGACAGGGGCTCCTACGAGCAGTACTTC
J gene: TRBJ2-2; V gene: TRBV6-4; D gene: TRBD2; clone size: -; CDR3 protein: CASSEGTSGTGELFF; CDR3 DNA: TGTGCCAGCAGTGAGGGGACTAGCGGCACCGGGGAGCTGTTTTTT
J gene: TRBJ2-3; V gene: TRBV5-4; D gene: TRBD1; clone size: -; CDR3 protein: CASSIPPGTGDTDTQYF; CDR3 DNA: TGTGCCAGCAGCATACCCCCCGGGACAGGAGACACAGATACGCAGTATTTT
J gene: TRBJ2-2; V gene: TRBV18; D gene: TRBD2; clone size: -; CDR3 protein: CASSRLAASGRRDTGELFF; CDR3 DNA: TGTGCCAGCTCACGATTGGCGGCTAGCGGGAGGAGGGACACCGGGGAGCTGTTTTTT
J gene: TRBJ1-2; V gene: TRBV14; D gene: -; clone size: -; CDR3 protein: CASSQSGLYGYTF; CDR3 DNA: TGTGCCAGCAGCCAGAGCGGGCTCTATGGCTACACCTTC
J gene: TRBJ2-3; V gene: TRBV20-1; D gene: -; clone size: -; CDR3 protein: CSAQLADTQYF; CDR3 DNA: TGCAGTGCTCAATTAGCTGATACGCAGTATTTT
J gene: TRBJ2-7; V gene: TRBV7-8; D gene: TRBD2; clone size: -; CDR3 protein: CASSLGLADEQYF; CDR3 DNA: TGTGCCAGCAGCTTAGGACTAGCGGACGAGCAGTACTTC
J gene: TRBJ2-6; V gene: TRBV6-5; D gene: -; clone size: -; CDR3 protein: CASSAGLSGANVLTF; CDR3 DNA: TGTGCCAGCAGCGCGGGGCTCTCTGGGGCCAACGTCCTGACTTTC
J gene: TRBJ1-1; V gene: TRBV29-1; D gene: TRBD1; clone size: -; CDR3 protein: CSVQGQAGNTEAFF; CDR3 DNA: TGCAGCGTGCAAGGACAGGCGGGGAACACTGAAGCTTTCTTT
J gene: TRBJ1-6; V gene: TRBV19; D gene: TRBD1; clone size: -; CDR3 protein: CASRRQGRSPLHF; CDR3 DNA: TGTGCCAGTAGAAGACAGGGACGCTCACCCCTCCACTTT
J gene: TRBJ1-1; V gene: TRBV5-1; D gene: TRBD1; clone size: -; CDR3 protein: CASSLGPGQGAATEAFF; CDR3 DNA: TGCGCCAGCAGCTTGGGGCCGGGCCAGGGGGCGGCGACTGAAGCTTTCTTT
J gene: TRBJ2-7; V gene: TRBV28; D gene: TRBD2; clone size: many; CDR3 protein: CASSCSPGLAGGCSYEQYF; CDR3 DNA: TGTGCCAGCAGCTGCTCTCCGGGACTAGCGGGGGGTTGCTCCTACGAGCAGTACTTC
J gene: TRBJ1-1; V gene: TRBV27; D gene: -; clone size: -; CDR3 protein: CASSLFRGTEAFF; CDR3 DNA: TGTGCCAGCAGTTTATTCAGGGGCACTGAAGCTTTCTTT
J gene: TRBJ2-3; V gene: TRBV14; D gene: -; clone size: -; CDR3 protein: CASSRLWGGTDTQYF; CDR3 DNA: TGTGCCAGCAGCCGGCTTTGGGGGGGCACAGATACGCAGTATTTT
J gene: TRBJ2-2; V gene: TRBV6-2/TRBV6-3; D gene: -; clone size: -; CDR3 protein: CASSYTGTFTGELFF; CDR3 DNA: TGTGCCAGCAGTTATACCGGGACTTTCACCGGGGAGCTGTTTTTT
J gene: TRBJ1-2; V gene: TRBV28; D gene: -; clone size: -; CDR3 protein: CASSSPGRHYGYTF; CDR3 DNA: TGTGCCAGCAGTTCCCCCGGGAGACACTATGGCTACACCTTC
J gene: TRBJ1-4; V gene: TRBV5-1; D gene: -; clone size: -; CDR3 protein: CASSLAANSEKLFF; CDR3 DNA: TGCGCCAGCAGCTTGGCCGCGAATTCCGAAAAACTGTTTTTT
J gene: TRBJ2-7; V gene: TRBV24-1; D gene: -; clone size: -; CDR3 protein: CATSDSTGPYEQYF; CDR3 DNA: TGTGCCACCAGTGATTCAACAGGGCCCTACGAGCAGTACTTC